The clone carrying this T cell receptor (beta chain) has just one count. Its specificity is unknown. Two replicates per tumor sample, mostly from 4.8 ug of genomic DNA. Produced via immunoSEQ multiplex PCR; TCRdb's table is partial and in-frame only. The sample has roughly 5,800 clones, about 60% seen once. This CDR3 comprises 13 residues. Unmatched junction bases numbered 9, after V lost 7 bases and J lost 8 bases. CDR1 is MDHEN, CDR2 SYDVKM, per germline. The data stem from a study of neoadjuvant anti-PD-1 for oral cavity cancer. Looking at the study overall: Most patients had three to four biweekly doses of 3 mg/kg nivolumab before resection.

Notes on the study in general: With a few patients per group, TCR findings need larger cohorts.

Indicated time point: after neoadjuvant nivolumab, at surgical resection. This TCR was sampled from a person aged 35-79 years with oral cavity squamous cell carcinoma. The J gene is TRBJ1-2, the V gene TRBV28; 8 bases fit TRBD1. Material: tumor tissue, obtained after nivolumab (anti-PD-1) treatment. For the CDR3, the DNA is TGTGCCAGCACCCCGGACAGGGCGAGGGGCTACACCTTC. It encodes CASTPDRARGYTF.